This is a list of T cell receptor beta chains from one sample in a study of blood T cell repertoires in COVID-19. Data came from immunoSEQ multiplex PCR; TCRdb stores just in-frame clones and leaves some out. The repertoire holds 100,000 to 150,000 clones, with roughly 72% as singletons. Sequencing was done on a sample of peripheral blood. These receptors all stem from an elderly man with COVID-19, enrolled during active disease. Both conserved end residues are part of each CDR3. The D gene is left open where the match is weak.

NA	TRBJ1-6	TRBV6-2/TRBV6-3	CASSRNQPRDSPLHF	TGTGCCAGCAGTCGGAACCAACCTCGGGATTCACCCCTCCACTTT
NA	TRBJ2-1	TRBV5-1	CASSLSARSSYNEQFF	TGCGCCAGCAGCTTGAGTGCGAGGAGCTCCTACAATGAGCAGTTCTTC
TRBD1	TRBJ2-7	TRBV6-2/TRBV6-3	CASSKQGFNDEQYF	TGTGCCAGCAGTAAACAGGGGTTTAACGACGAGCAGTACTTC
NA	TRBJ1-2	TRBV14	CASSHRQIGYTF	TGTGCCAGCAGCCATCGACAGATCGGCTACACCTTC
NA	TRBJ1-1	TRBV2	CATSVGDTEAFF	TGTGCCACCTCCGTCGGGGACACTGAAGCTTTCTTT
NA	TRBJ1-2	TRBV23-1	CASSWGRGNYGYTF	TGCGCCAGCAGTTGGGGACGGGGGAACTATGGCTACACCTTC
TRBD2	TRBJ2-7	TRBV4-2	CASSQEPSGAYEQYF	TGTGCCAGCAGCCAAGAACCTAGCGGGGCCTACGAGCAGTACTTC
NA	TRBJ1-6	TRBV13	CASSLGGTSSYNSPLHF	TGTGCCAGCAGTCTCGGGGGTACAAGCTCCTATAATTCACCCCTCCACTTT
NA	TRBJ2-7	TRBV4-1	CASSRTGNYEQYF	TGCGCCAGCAGCCGAACAGGGAACTACGAGCAGTACTTC
TRBD2	TRBJ2-7	TRBV4-1	CASSQRLAGYEQYF	TGCGCCAGCAGCCAGCGACTAGCGGGATACGAGCAGTACTTC
TRBD1	TRBJ1-6	TRBV18	CASSPRARGLETGESPLHF	TGTGCCAGCTCACCACGCGCCAGGGGGCTAGAGACCGGGGAATCACCCCTCCACTTT